The entry that follows covers one TCR beta chain sequence. In the same sample, other DNA sequences code for this CDR3. Assay used: immunoSEQ multiplex PCR; TCRdb lists only in-frame clones, some missing. The sample includes roughly 380,000 clones, approximately 77% of them seen just once. This sample stems from a study of blood T cell repertoires in COVID-19. Study summary: Sites in the United States, Italy and Spain provided acute and convalescent COVID-19 samples. From T cells, B-cell-depleted T cells, or PBMCs came the material, which was cDNA or gDNA.

The ends were cut back, 6 bases at V and 0 bases at J, with 12 bases in the middle. The CDR3 consists of 15 residues. Germline V gene sequence: CDR1 KGHSH, CDR2 LQKENI. The sequence derives from a human donor with acute or convalescent COVID-19. The donor label of this sample is uncertain. V and J are TRBV18 and TRBJ2-1; a weak D match, TRBD2 (5 bases). Sequenced input: peripheral blood. This CDR3 is CASSPPGSSYNEQFF. CDR3 nucleotides: TGTGCCAGCTCCCCCCCGGGGAGCTCCTACAATGAGCAGTTCTTC.